The rows below give T cell receptor beta chains drawn from one sample of a study of cytomegalovirus exposure and HLA in healthy donors. Profiling relied on immunoSEQ multiplex PCR, and the TCRdb table lists in-frame clones only, not all of them. The table includes over 45,000 clones, around 82% detected once. Sequenced sample: PBMCs. Every receptor here comes from a female donor in good health and CMV-seronegative. The CDR3 runs from the conserved cysteine through the conserved F or W. D genes are given only for firm matches. Where a row states a size, it is once, few, many or the class of an expanded clone; other rows omit it.

NA | TRBJ1-1 | NA | TRBV7-6 | TGTGCCAGCAGCGGTCCCATCGAGGTCGCGGTTCGTCTCAACACTGAAGCTTTCTTT | CASSGPIEVAVRLNTEAFF
NA | TRBJ1-1 | NA | TRBV5-1 | TGCGCCAGCAGCTTGGGAGCTGGGACGGGGAGGAGTGGCGGTGAAGCTTTCTTT | CASSLGAGTGRSGGEAFF
NA | TRBJ1-1 | NA | TRBV5-5 | TGTGCCAGCAGCCATCCAAACACTGAAGCTTTCTTT | CASSHPNTEAFF
NA | TRBJ2-1 | NA | TRBV7-9 | TGTGCCAGCAGCCCGCTAGCTCTAAATGAGCAGTTCTTC | CASSPLALNEQFF
NA | TRBJ2-5 | NA | TRBV27 | TGTGCCAGCAGTCAAGACTCAAACAGGGTTAACCAAGAGACCCAGTACTTC | CASSQDSNRVNQETQYF
TRBD1 | TRBJ2-7 | NA | TRBV5-1 | TGCGCCAGCAGCTCCAATCAGGGGGCTTCACTTAACGAGCAGTACTTC | CASSSNQGASLNEQYF
NA | TRBJ1-2 | NA | TRBV14 | TGTGCCAGCAGCCAACTTCTGGGGCCACCCAACTATGGCTACACCTTC | CASSQLLGPPNYGYTF
NA | TRBJ1-1 | NA | TRBV7-2 | TGTGCCAGCAGCCTTACACCGAACACTGAAGCTTTCTTT | CASSLTPNTEAFF
TRBD1 | TRBJ1-4 | NA | TRBV7-9 | TGTGCCAGCAGCCCCCAGGGGGCTAATGAAAAACTGTTTTTT | CASSPQGANEKLFF
NA | TRBJ2-7 | NA | TRBV2 | TGTGCCAGCAGTTACAGGGTTCTATCCTACGAGCAGTACTTC | CASSYRVLSYEQYF
TRBD1 | TRBJ1-2 | NA | TRBV2 | TGTGCCAGCAGCCTGTTACACCAGGGGGCCGGGGGCTACACCTTC | CASSLLHQGAGGYTF
TRBD2 | TRBJ2-2 | NA | TRBV19 | TGTGCCATTCTGTCAACACGGGGGGGGCAGAACACCGGGGAGCTGTTTTTT | CAILSTRGGQNTGELFF
NA | TRBJ1-1 | once | TRBV10-3 | TGTGCCATCAGTGACTTTGGGGGGGCCACTGAAGCTTTCTTT | CAISDFGGATEAFF
NA | TRBJ2-1 | once | TRBV4-2 | TGTGCCAGCAGCCGTGGTGTGGGGCCTTATGCCTTGGATGAGCAGTTCTTC | CASSRGVGPYALDEQFF
NA | TRBJ2-3 | NA | TRBV7-3 | TGTGCCAGCAGCTCCTACCTTCGGGATACGCAGTATTTT | CASSSYLRDTQYF
TRBD2 | TRBJ2-2 | NA | TRBV5-1 | TGCGCCAGCAGCTTGCGCAGAGGACTAGCGGACTACACCGGGGAGCTGTTTTTT | CASSLRRGLADYTGELFF
NA | TRBJ1-6 | NA | TRBV13 | TGTGCCAGCAGCTTCGGTCGCGGGGCCAGCTCCTATAATTCACCCCTCCACTTT | CASSFGRGASSYNSPLHF
TRBD1 | TRBJ1-1 | once | TRBV6-1 | TGTGCCAGCAGTGGATGGGGACAGGGGAACACTGAAGCTTTCTTT | CASSGWGQGNTEAFF
TRBD1 | TRBJ1-3 | NA | TRBV14 | TGTGCCAGCAGCCCCGGACAGGGGCGAAGATTTGGAAACACCATATATTTT | CASSPGQGRRFGNTIYF
TRBD1 | TRBJ2-3 | few | TRBV5-1 | TGCGCCAGCAGCTTTGGGCCGGGACAGGGGGTTGTAAACACAGATACGCAGTATTTT | CASSFGPGQGVVNTDTQYF
TRBD1 | TRBJ1-4 | NA | TRBV27 | TGTGCCACCAACCCAGGGGGCTGGGTACCAACTAATGAAAAACTGTTTTTT | CATNPGGWVPTNEKLFF
NA | TRBJ2-1 | NA | TRBV6-1 | TGTGCCAGCACCCGAGGCGGGGACCTCGGGGAGCAGTTCTTC | CASTRGGDLGEQFF
TRBD1 | TRBJ1-2 | NA | TRBV4-1 | TGCGCCAGCAGCCTACAAGACAGGGGAGCTAACTATGGCTACACCTTC | CASSLQDRGANYGYTF
NA | TRBJ1-5 | NA | TRBV19 | TGTGCCAGTACCCCGCAGGGAGGTCAGCCCCAGCATTTT | CASTPQGGQPQHF
TRBD1 | TRBJ1-2 | NA | TRBV25-1 | TGTGCCAGCAGTGAATATTGGGTGGGACAGCGGAGCAGTGGCTACACCTTC | CASSEYWVGQRSSGYTF
NA | TRBJ1-1 | NA | TRBV5-1 | TGCGCCAGCACCCCGGGGGATGTGAACACTGAAGCTTTCTTT | CASTPGDVNTEAFF
NA | TRBJ2-3 | NA | TRBV5-5 | TGTGCCAGCAGCTTGGGCGCACGTAGCACAGATACGCAGTATTTT | CASSLGARSTDTQYF
NA | TRBJ2-6 | once | TRBV2 | TGTGCCAGCATATCAGGGGCCTCTGGGGCCAACGTCCTGACTTTC | CASISGASGANVLTF
NA | TRBJ1-1 | few | TRBV5-4 | TGTGCCAGCAGTCCCCGGGGGATCAAGGACACTGAAGCTTTCTTT | CASSPRGIKDTEAFF
TRBD1 | TRBJ2-3 | NA | TRBV10-3 | TGTGCCACCAGTGGTACAGGGGCAGATACGCAGTATTTT | CATSGTGADTQYF
NA | TRBJ1-2 | NA | TRBV5-1 | TGCGCCAGCAGCACGGACTGGAACTATGGCTACACCTTC | CASSTDWNYGYTF
NA | TRBJ1-3 | NA | TRBV4-2 | TGTGCCAGCAGCCAACCTCAAGAGGAGTATACCTCTGGAAACACCATATATTTT | CASSQPQEEYTSGNTIYF
TRBD1 | TRBJ1-1 | few | TRBV4-3 | TGCGCCAGCACCCAGGGACAGACGAACACTGAAGCTTTCTTT | CASTQGQTNTEAFF
TRBD1 | TRBJ1-1 | NA | TRBV18 | TGTGCCAGCTCATCGGACAGGCTGAACACTGAAGCTTTCTTT | CASSSDRLNTEAFF
TRBD1 | TRBJ2-7 | NA | TRBV28 | TGTGCCAGCAGTCCGGGACAGACATACGAGCAGTACTTC | CASSPGQTYEQYF
NA | TRBJ1-6 | NA | TRBV9 | TGTGCCAGCAGCGCCGGCAGGGATTCACCCCTCCACTTT | CASSAGRDSPLHF
TRBD2 | TRBJ2-5 | NA | TRBV7-7 | TGTGCTAGCAGCCAAGGGACTAGTGCTAAAGAGACCCAGTACTTC | CASSQGTSAKETQYF
TRBD1 | TRBJ2-2 | NA | TRBV18 | TGTGCCAGCTCACCAGGGACAGTCCCCGGGGAGCTGTTTTTT | CASSPGTVPGELFF
NA | TRBJ1-5 | NA | TRBV2 | TGTGCCAGCACGGAGTGGGGCAATCAGCCCCAGCATTTT | CASTEWGNQPQHF
TRBD1 | TRBJ2-1 | once | TRBV5-6 | TGTGCCAGCAGCCCCGGGACAGGGCACTACAATGAGCAGTTCTTC | CASSPGTGHYNEQFF
NA | TRBJ1-4 | NA | TRBV7-9 | TGTTCCAGCAGCTTATATAGGGTCAGGGGTGAAAAACTGTTTTTT | CSSSLYRVRGEKLFF
TRBD1 | TRBJ2-7 | NA | TRBV5-5 | TGTGCCAGCAGGACACCGGGACAGAGATACGAGCAGTACTTC | CASRTPGQRYEQYF
TRBD1 | TRBJ2-3 | NA | TRBV29-1 | TGCAGCTTTTACCGGGACAGGGCGACAGATACGCAGTATTTT | CSFYRDRATDTQYF
NA | TRBJ2-5 | NA | TRBV30 | TGTGCCTGGAGTGCTAGCCGGACCACCGCCGAGACCCAGTACTTC | CAWSASRTTAETQYF
NA | TRBJ2-7 | NA | TRBV6-5 | TGTGCCAGCAGTTACGGGACTCGGGAAGAGCAGTACTTC | CASSYGTREEQYF
NA | TRBJ2-3 | NA | TRBV5-1 | TGCGCCAGCAGCGGGGGGGGCAGAGCTAGCACAGATACGCAGTATTTT | CASSGGGRASTDTQYF
TRBD1 | TRBJ1-2 | NA | TRBV6-1 | TGTGCCAGCAGTGCCTATGGACAGGGAGGCTACACCTTC | CASSAYGQGGYTF
TRBD1 | TRBJ1-6 | NA | TRBV7-2 | TGTGCCAGCAGCTTGGGCGGGACAGGGGGGAGGTATTCACCCCTCCACTTT | CASSLGGTGGRYSPLHF
NA | TRBJ2-7 | once | TRBV6-5 | TGTGCCGCGGGACGCACACGCGCCTACGAGCAGTACTTC | CAAGRTRAYEQYF
NA | TRBJ1-6 | NA | TRBV7-2 | TGTGCCAGCAGCTTTCTTGCGGCACCAGACTCACCCCTCCACTTT | CASSFLAAPDSPLHF
TRBD2 | TRBJ2-7 | few | TRBV5-4 | TGTGCCAGCAGCGGGGCCGGGACTAGCGGGGGTTTAACCTACGAGCAGTACTTC | CASSGAGTSGGLTYEQYF
NA | TRBJ1-2 | NA | TRBV4-2 | TGTGCCAGCAGCCAAGGGGTAGGTTCGGCGGCTAACTATGGCTACACCTTC | CASSQGVGSAANYGYTF
TRBD2 | TRBJ2-7 | few | TRBV7-7 | TGTGCTAGCAGCTTCGGACTAGCCTACGAGCAGTACTTC | CASSFGLAYEQYF
NA | TRBJ2-1 | NA | TRBV5-4 | TGTGCCAGCAGCCGACAGTCCTACTCCTACAATGAGCAGTTCTTC | CASSRQSYSYNEQFF
NA | TRBJ1-1 | NA | TRBV5-4 | TGTGCCAGCAGCTTGGAGTTGCAGATGAACACTGAAGCTTTCTTT | CASSLELQMNTEAFF
NA | TRBJ1-1 | NA | TRBV27 | TGTGCCAGCAGTTGGGCAAGGGGCACTGAAGCTTTCTTT | CASSWARGTEAFF
NA | TRBJ2-7 | NA | TRBV2 | TGTGCCAGCAGTGAAGTCGTCAGGGGAACCTCCTACGAGCAGTACTTC | CASSEVVRGTSYEQYF
NA | TRBJ1-2 | NA | TRBV7-2 | TGTGCCAGCAGCTTAGAGCTGGGGGGATATGGCTACACCTTC | CASSLELGGYGYTF
NA | TRBJ1-2 | NA | TRBV6-1 | TGTGCCAGCAGTGAAGAGGGGTTAAACTATGGCTACACCTTC | CASSEEGLNYGYTF
NA | TRBJ1-6 | NA | TRBV5-1 | TGCGCCAGCAGCTTGATACCAGGGGCGGTAGATAATTCACCCCTCCACTTT | CASSLIPGAVDNSPLHF